The TCR beta chain described here comes from a study of T cells in Graves' hyperthyroidism and ophthalmopathy. Notes on the study in general: In the analysis, a 13 V-J model separated ophthalmopathy from stable hyperthyroidism.

Lactation, pregnancy, other autoimmune disease or uncontrolled infection led to exclusion of patients. Diagnoses were established using clinical symptoms, serum thyroxine and TRAb, thyroid ultrasound and orbital computed tomography. Amplified TCR beta CDR3 regions derived from RNA transcripts. A set of HTBI primers served as the primers for a first-round RT-PCR of the TCR CDR3. One entry per CDR3 protein, called by TCRdb with MiXCR from the multiplex PCR reads. Seen here are 540,000 or so distinct CDR3 sequences, about half observed once, and the top ten hold around 19%. Deletions cut 5 bases from V and 6 bases from J, with 15 bases between. The CDR3 has 13 amino acids. Germline CDR1 is DFQATT and CDR2 is SNEGSKA (reference sequence). With regard to this clonotype: Its target is not known.

Sequenced: peripheral blood or thyroid tissue (not recorded which). The chain employs TRBV20-1 and TRBJ2-3; no clear D gene. The origin of this receptor is an adult woman with Graves' disease, either hyperthyroidism or ophthalmopathy (not recorded which). CDR3 nucleotides: TGCAGTGCTCGAGCCTTAGTTACTGATACGCAGTATTTT. Protein sequence: CSARALVTDTQYF.